Each of the 5 T cell receptor beta chains below was sequenced from the same sample in a study of cytomegalovirus exposure and HLA in healthy donors. 13 Jbeta primers and 60 Vbeta primers were used for the PCR. Data came from immunoSEQ multiplex PCR; TCRdb stores just in-frame clones and leaves some out. The table has about 190,000 clones, 65% to 80% seen once. Sequencing was done on a sample of PBMCs. The receptors stem from a man in his thirties or forties in good health and CMV-seropositive.

This chain links TRBV5-5 with TRBJ2-5; 11 bases are shared with TRBD2. The V segment lost 6 bases and the J segment 5 bases; nucleotides outside the gene matches: 12. This CDR3 comprises 16 residues. Germline loops: CDR1 SGHKS, CDR2 YYEKEE (reference sequence). The CDR3 is CASILTLAGGGETQYF. The CDR3 region has the DNA TGTGCCAGCATACTGACCCTAGCGGGGGGAGGGGAGACCCAGTACTTC.

This chain links TRBV27 with TRBJ1-6; 8 bases align to TRBD1. The CDR3 spans 17 residues. V dropped 5 bases and J dropped 7; count of bases not matched to a gene: 13. CDR1 and CDR2 from the germline V gene are MNHEY and SMNVEV (reference sequence). The chain's CDR3 is CASSPRTGLAGNSPLHF. CDR3 bases: TGTGCCAGCAGTCCGCGGACAGGGTTGGCGGGGAATTCACCCCTCCACTTT.

The rearrangement joins TRBV10-3 to TRBJ1-5; 10 nucleotides match TRBD1. There are 17 residues in the CDR3. Germline CDR1 ENHRY, CDR2 SYGVKD. Trimming took 6 bases from V and 0 from J; bases not matched to a gene: 8. In DNA, the CDR3 is TGTGCCATCAGCTCGGGACAGGGGATCCATAGCAATCAGCCCCAGCATTTT. Translating it yields CAISSGQGIHSNQPQHF.

This chain connects TRBV21-1 to TRBJ2-7; TRBD2 is the table's D call, not checked against the DNA. TRBV21-1 is labeled a pseudogene. The CDR3 sequence is 16 residues long. CDR3 loop: CASSNEGRRGGGEQYF. CDR3 DNA: TGTGCCAGCAGCAATGAGGGACGCAGGGGCGGGGGCGAGCAGTACTTC.

V usage is TRBV5-4 and J usage is TRBJ2-6, with D maybe TRBD2 (5 bases). The CDR3 has 15 residues. V lost 4 bases, J lost 2 bases, and 10 bases lay in between. Germline values: CDR1 SGHNT, CDR2 YYREEE (reference sequence). This CDR3 is CASSPSGAGANVLTF. The CDR3 DNA is TGTGCCAGCAGCCCAAGCGGTGCTGGGGCCAACGTCCTGACTTTC.